This passage covers 28 T cell receptor beta chains from one sample sequenced in a study of human T cells and chemical hapten exposure. Time point indicated: pre-sensitization, week 0. The treatment: therapeutic diphenylcyclopropenone sensitization with weekly scalp DPC. TCRdb independently ran MiXCR on the RACE reads; one entry per CDR3 protein. The sample holds tens of thousands of distinct CDR3 sequences; around 9.5% are singletons and the top ten take roughly 3.5%. The input for sequencing was whole blood, taken in connection with sensitization to the hapten diphenylcyclopropenone (DPC). These receptors were obtained from a woman aged 35 to 49 with alopecia areata. Some clones in this sample may be carry-over from other donors' samples.

Turning to this clonotype: One end of the junction is discordant with germline, which a read error may explain. The chain joins TRBV5-1 to TRBJ2-7, with 9 bases matching TRBD1. The germline CDR1 and CDR2 sequences are SGHRS and YFSETQ. This CDR3 has 18 residues. CDR3 sequence (DNA): TGCACCAGCAGCTTGGTTGCCCTCTCGGACAGGGGAATCTACGAGCAGTACTTC. As protein: CTSSLVALSDRGIYEQYF.

This clonotype was counted only a few times. The chain couples TRBV4-1 to TRBJ1-5, with 8 bases aligning to TRBD1. This CDR3 comprises 15 residues. From germline, CDR1 is MGHRA and CDR2 YSYEKL. J gave up 5 bases and V 0 bases, and 3 bases lay outside the gene matches. The CDR3 DNA reads TGCGCCAGCAGCCAAGAGGACAGGGAAGATCAGCCCCAGCATTTT. Translating gives CASSQEDREDQPQHF.

The V and J genes are TRBV7-9 and TRBJ1-2; no definite D call. Germline values: CDR1 SEHNR, CDR2 FQNEAQ (reference sequence). The CDR3 is 13 amino acids. Between the trimmed V and J ends, which lost 7 bases and 0 bases, there was a span of 9 bases. The CDR3 reads CASTSVSNYGYTF. As DNA, the CDR3 is TGTGCCAGCACTTCTGTTTCTAACTATGGCTACACCTTC.

This clonotype has only a few counts. The rearrangement uses TRBV28 and TRBJ1-1; D might be TRBD1 (5 bases). V gave up 6 bases and J gave up 1 base, with 9 bases separating them. CDR1 and CDR2 (germline): MDHEN, SYDVKM. The CDR3 is 13 residues long. The DNA of the CDR3 is TGTGCCAGCAGACAAACAGGGAACACTGAAGCTTTCTTT. Translating gives CASRQTGNTEAFF. The full variable domain, rest sourced from reference TRBV28 and TRBJ1-1, is DVKVTQSSRYLVKRTGEKVFLECVQDMDHENMFWYRQDPGLGLRLIYFSYDVKMKEKGDIPEGYSVSREKKERFSLILESASTNQTSMYLCASRQTGNTEAFFGQGTRLTVV.

This clonotype came up many times. The V call is TRBV7-2, the J call TRBJ1-6; TRBD1 might be the D (5 bases). Trimming stripped 3 bases from V and 10 bases from J, with 13 bases between. The CDR3 is made up of 14 amino acids. Germline V gives CDR1 SGHTA, CDR2 FQGNSA. This chain's CDR3 is CASSFVQGNSPLHF. CDR3 DNA: TGTGCCAGCAGCTTTGTGCAGGGAAACTCACCCCTCCACTTT.

This clonotype was counted between two and nine times. The rearrangement joins TRBV3-1 to TRBJ2-5; TRBD2 is a possible D gene (5 bases). Trimming removed 1 base at V and 5 bases at J, with 17 bases between. The V gene's germline CDR1 is LGHDT and CDR2 YNNKEL (reference sequence). The length of the CDR3 is 16 residues. The CDR3 loop is CASSQALSGRRETQYF. In DNA, the CDR3 is TGTGCCAGCAGCCAAGCGTTAAGCGGCCGCAGGGAGACCCAGTACTTC.

There are many counts of this clonotype. The V and J genes are TRBV7-6 and TRBJ1-5, with D perhaps TRBD1 (5 bases). Trimming cost V 5 bases and J 1 base, with 9 bases left between them. This CDR3 has 14 amino acids. Germline assignment: CDR1 SGHVS and CDR2 FNYEAQ. CDR3 sequence: CASSEGSSNQPQHF. CDR3 nucleotide sequence: TGTGCCAGCAGCGAGGGGAGCAGCAATCAGCCCCAGCATTTT.

The sample holds a few counts of this clonotype. The CDR3 nucleotides read TGTGCCAGCAGCTCCGCGACAGGGACAGATACGCAGTATTTT. This gives the protein CASSSATGTDTQYF. The chain has TRBV11-2 and TRBJ2-3; 7 bases line up with TRBD1. V lost 4 bases and J lost 3; bases outside the gene matches: 4. The CDR3 consists of 14 residues. Germline loops: CDR1 SGHAT, CDR2 FQNNGV.

This clonotype came up a few times. The chain joins TRBV6-2 or TRBV6-3 to TRBJ2-1; 11 bases are shared with TRBD2. The CDR3 runs to 13 residues. With V trimmed by 5 bases and J by 9 bases, 3 bases remained unmatched. Germline V gene lookup returns CDR1 MNHEY and CDR2 SVGEGT. CDR3 region: CASSLAGGGEQFF. CDR3 nucleotides: TGTGCCAGCAGTCTAGCGGGGGGAGGTGAGCAGTTCTTC.

This clonotype was seen at least ten times. This rearrangement joins TRBV5-1 to TRBJ1-2; D ambiguous. Germline V gene lookup returns CDR1 SGHRS and CDR2 YFSETQ. The germline V and J ends were trimmed by 6 bases and 4 bases, with 16 bases remaining between them. The CDR3 has 14 residues. For the CDR3, the DNA is TGCGCCAGCAAGCCCGGCCCCGAATCCTATGGCTACACCTTC. Translation: CASKPGPESYGYTF. The variable domain in full, completed from reference TRBV5-1 and TRBJ1-2, reads KAGVTQTPRYLIKTRGQQVTLSCSPISGHRSVSWYQQTPGQGLQFLFEYFSETQRNKGNFPGRFSGRQFSNSRSEMNVSTLELGDSALYLCASKPGPESYGYTFGSGTRLTVV.

This clonotype was seen repeatedly, ten times or more. The J gene is TRBJ1-1, the V gene TRBV2; D gene uncertain. The V end was cut by 7 bases, the J end by 8 bases, with 11 bases between. The CDR3 loop spans 11 amino acids. Germline V lookup: CDR1 SNHLY, CDR2 FYNNEI. CDR3 in amino acids: CASTREPEAFF. The CDR3 region has the DNA TGTGCCAGCACCAGAGAACCGGAAGCTTTCTTT.

This chain uses TRBV2 with TRBJ2-3; D perhaps matches TRBD1 (6 bases). Trimming shortened V by 8 bases and J by 4 bases, and 16 bases separated the two germline ends. The CDR3 length is 14 residues. Germline assignment: CDR1 SNHLY and CDR2 FYNNEI. The CDR3 sequence: CASGVGPGADTQYF. The CDR3 DNA sequence: TGTGCCAGCGGTGTGGGGCCAGGGGCAGATACGCAGTATTTT.

V usage is TRBV2 and J usage is TRBJ1-1; D gene ambiguous. The CDR3 loop spans 13 amino acids. Trimming removed 8 bases at V and 1 base at J, with 11 bases between. CDR1 is SNHLY, CDR2 FYNNEI, per germline. The CDR3 sequence: CASGFTENTEAFF. DNA of the CDR3: TGTGCCAGCGGGTTCACAGAGAACACTGAAGCTTTCTTT.

This clonotype came up a few times. The chain couples TRBV11-2 to TRBJ2-1, with D perhaps being TRBD1 or TRBD2 (6 bases each). The CDR3 has 15 amino acids. V lost 1 base and J 6 bases, leaving 13 bases between the germline ends. Per the germline V gene, CDR1 is SGHAT and CDR2 is FQNNGV. CDR3 residues: CASSLVGAGPNEQFF. Written as DNA, the CDR3 is TGTGCCAGCAGCTTAGTGGGGGCGGGGCCCAATGAGCAGTTCTTC.

This clonotype has more than one count but fewer than ten. The rearrangement links TRBV6-1 to TRBJ2-3; the match to TRBD2 covers 8 bases. V lost 1 base to trimming and J lost 3 bases; unmatched junction nucleotides: 0. The CDR3 sequence is 14 residues long. Per germline, CDR1 MNHNS and CDR2 SASEGT. The CDR3 DNA is TGTGCCAGCAGTGAAGTAGCGGGGACAGATACGCAGTATTTT. This gives the protein CASSEVAGTDTQYF.

Turning to this clonotype: Compared with germline, one end of the junction differs, possibly owing to a read error. The chain has TRBV6-2 or TRBV6-3 and TRBJ1-5; D is possibly TRBD1 (5 bases). This CDR3 is built from 13 residues. Per germline, CDR1 MNHEY and CDR2 SVGEGT. The CDR3: CASTTEGNQPHHF. CDR3 coding DNA: TGTGCCAGCACCACTGAGGGGAATCAGCCCCACCATTTT.

This clonotype was detected only a few times. This rearrangement joins TRBV27 to TRBJ2-7; tentative D call: TRBD1 (6 bases). The CDR3 runs to 14 residues. Trimming cost V 6 bases and J 2 bases, with 14 bases left between them. Germline CDR1 MNHEY, CDR2 SMNVEV (reference sequence). The CDR3 nucleotides read TGTGCCAGCAGCCTCTTCGACAGGCCCTACGAGCAGTACTTC. This sequence encodes CASSLFDRPYEQYF.

In its sample, this clonotype was seen many times. The chain links TRBV7-2 to TRBJ2-1; D is tentatively TRBD1 or TRBD2 (5 bases each). The V gene lost 4 bases and the J gene lost 6 bases, with 16 bases spanning the gap. The CDR3 length is 15 residues. CDR1 SGHTA and CDR2 FQGNSA come from the germline V gene. The CDR3 reads CASSWGMPGGNEQFF. In DNA, the CDR3 is TGTGCCAGCAGCTGGGGGATGCCAGGAGGCAATGAGCAGTTCTTC.

The chain recombines TRBV5-4 with TRBJ1-2, with no clear D. CDR1 and CDR2 from the germline V gene are SGHNT and YYREEE (reference sequence). This CDR3 has 11 amino acids. CDR3 bases: TGTGCTCTCCAGAGTAACTATGGCTACACCTTC. The encoded protein is CALQSNYGYTF.

With regard to this clonotype: A much bigger clone sits one base away, suggesting this may be a read error. The chain joins TRBV29-1 to TRBJ2-2; 11 nucleotides line up with TRBD2. The CDR3 loop spans 14 amino acids. From germline, CDR1 is SQVTM and CDR2 ANQGSEA. CDR3: CGADSGGADGELFF. Written as DNA, the CDR3 is TGCGGCGCTGATAGCGGGGGGGCTGACGGGGAGCTGTTTTTT.

Ten or more counts support this clonotype. The chain joins TRBV4-2 to TRBJ2-5; 12 nucleotides agree with TRBD2. The CDR3 spans 17 residues. V shed 4 bases, J shed 0 bases, and the junction held 6 bases outside the gene matches. The V gene's germline CDR1 is LGHNA and CDR2 YNFKEQ. The DNA of the CDR3 is TGTGCCAGCAGCCCCAACCTAGCGGGGGGGTACCAAGAGACCCAGTACTTC. Its translation: CASSPNLAGGYQETQYF.

This clonotype was counted a few times. The rearrangement joins TRBV5-1 to TRBJ2-5; the match to TRBD1 covers 9 bases. CDR1 and CDR2 (germline): SGHRS, YFSETQ. The CDR3 is 13 residues long. The junction had 2 bases not matched to a gene; V was cut back by 3 bases and J by 5 bases. CDR3 sequence reads: CASSWTGDETQYF. The CDR3 DNA is TGCGCCAGCAGCTGGACAGGGGATGAGACCCAGTACTTC.

The V gene is TRBV10-3, the J gene TRBJ2-5, with 10 bases aligning to TRBD1. Losses at the gene ends were 4 bases for V and 5 bases for J; bases not matched to a gene: 4. This CDR3 comprises 14 residues. Germline V gives CDR1 ENHRY, CDR2 SYGVKD. This CDR3 reads CAISGQGAGETQYF. Written as DNA, the CDR3 is TGTGCCATCAGTGGACAGGGGGCCGGGGAGACCCAGTACTTC.

J is TRBJ2-7 and V is TRBV20-1; D may be TRBD2 (5 bases). Germline V CDR1 and CDR2: DFQATT, SNEGSKA (reference sequence). The CDR3 consists of 14 residues. V lost 3 bases, J lost 3 bases, and 15 bases lay in between. The CDR3 loop reads CSASPVGGIYEQYF. CDR3 DNA sequence: TGCAGTGCTAGTCCCGTAGGAGGTATCTACGAGCAGTACTTC.

V usage is TRBV27 and J usage is TRBJ1-1, with D possibly matching TRBD1 (6 bases). Germline lookup yields CDR1 MNHEY and CDR2 SMNVEV (reference sequence). The CDR3 loop spans 17 amino acids. The V and J ends lost 3 bases and 1 base respectively, with 18 bases between them. The CDR3 DNA sequence: TGTGCCAGCAGTTTGGCCACAGGCTGGGACACGAACACTGAAGCTTTCTTT. This codes for CASSLATGWDTNTEAFF.

At least ten counts were recorded for this clonotype. The rearrangement links TRBV12-3 or TRBV12-4 to TRBJ2-4; 7 bases fit TRBD2. The CDR3 is 13 residues long. After removal of 2 bases from V and 11 bases from J, the junction contained 6 bases not matched to a gene. CDR3 protein: CASSLSGLGLQYF. In nucleotides, the CDR3 is TGTGCCAGCAGTTTAAGCGGACTAGGGCTTCAGTACTTC.

The chain combines TRBV5-1 with TRBJ2-5; the match to TRBD1 covers 7 bases. Germline-derived CDR1 and CDR2 are SGHRS and YFSETQ. Germline trimming cut 0 bases from V and 4 bases from J; bases unmatched to any gene: 6. CDR3 size: 15 residues. CDR3 region: CASSLAGTVRETQYF. The CDR3 nucleotides are TGCGCCAGCAGCTTGGCCGGGACAGTCAGAGAGACCCAGTACTTC.

The chain carries TRBV6-5 and TRBJ2-4; D is possibly TRBD2 (7 bases). The germline V and J ends were trimmed by 5 bases and 0 bases, with 11 bases remaining between them. This CDR3 has 15 residues. The germline CDR1 and CDR2 sequences are MNHEY and SVGAGI. CDR3 DNA: TGTGCCAGCAGTAGGGGGGGACTAGCCAAAAACATTCAGTACTTC. Its translation is CASSRGGLAKNIQYF.